The T cell receptor beta chain under discussion was sequenced for a study of cytomegalovirus exposure and HLA in healthy donors. The study's findings and limits: Within a later analysis, the majority of CMV-associated TCR beta chains appeared HLA-restricted. Cytomegalovirus association was listed for about 170 TCR beta chains. TCR beta sequences reportedly predicted most subjects' HLA-A and HLA-B alleles accurately.

Turning to this clone: Antigen specificity is unknown.

Germline-derived CDR1 and CDR2 are SGHNT and YENEEA. After removal of 5 bases from V and 2 bases from J, the junction contained 9 bases not matched to a gene. The CDR3 length is 16 residues. This PCR relied on a set of 60 Vbeta primers and 13 Jbeta primers. Sequenced by immunoSEQ multiplex PCR; TCRdb stores in-frame clones only, minus some. The repertoire has some 89,000 clones, about 85% of them found once; the top ten carry less than 8%. The chain is built from TRBV11-3 and TRBJ2-3; 8 bases agree with TRBD1. The specimen was PBMCs. This TCR was recovered from a man in his forties in good health and CMV-seropositive. The CDR3 DNA is TGTGCCAGCAGCGTAGGGGACAGGCTTAACACAGATACGCAGTATTTT. Translating gives CASSVGDRLNTDTQYF. The complete variable domain, with remaining parts taken from reference TRBV11-3 and TRBJ2-3, reads EAGVVQSPRYKIIEKKQPVAFWCNPISGHNTLYWYLQNLGQGPELLIRYENEEAVDDSQLPKDRFSAERLKGVDSTLKIQPAELGDSAVYLCASSVGDRLNTDTQYFGPGTRLTVL.